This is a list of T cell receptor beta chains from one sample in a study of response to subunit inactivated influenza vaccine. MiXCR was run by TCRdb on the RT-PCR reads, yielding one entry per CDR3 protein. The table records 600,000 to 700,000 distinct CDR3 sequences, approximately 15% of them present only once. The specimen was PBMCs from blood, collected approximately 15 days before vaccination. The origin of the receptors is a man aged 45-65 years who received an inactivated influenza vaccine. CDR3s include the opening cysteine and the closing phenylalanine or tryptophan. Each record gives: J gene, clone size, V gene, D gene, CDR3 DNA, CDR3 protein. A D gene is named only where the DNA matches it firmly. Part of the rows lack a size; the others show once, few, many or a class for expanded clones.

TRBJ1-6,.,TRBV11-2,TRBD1,TGTGCCAGCAGCATCGACAGGGAAGCTAATTCACCCCTCCACTTT,CASSIDREANSPLHF
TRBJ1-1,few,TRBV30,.,TGTGCCTGGAAACAGGACAGCATGAACACTGAAGCTTTCTTT,CAWKQDSMNTEAFF
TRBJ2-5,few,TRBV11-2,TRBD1,TGTGCCAGCAGCTTAGGGACAGGGGGCGGAGAGACCCAGTACTTC,CASSLGTGGGETQYF
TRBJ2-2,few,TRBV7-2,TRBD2,TGTGCCAGCAGCTTAGATAGCGGGAGGGCCTCCGGGGAGCTGTTTTTT,CASSLDSGRASGELFF
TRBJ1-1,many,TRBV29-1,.,TGCAGCGTTGATTCCCTAGGGAACACTGAAGCTTTCTTT,CSVDSLGNTEAFF
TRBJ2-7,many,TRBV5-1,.,TGCGCCAGCAGCTTTGGTGGCAGGGAGCACGAGCAGTACTTC,CASSFGGREHEQYF
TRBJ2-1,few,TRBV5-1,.,TGCGCCAGCAGCTTGGGCATCCAAAACAATGAGCAGTTCTTC,CASSLGIQNNEQFF
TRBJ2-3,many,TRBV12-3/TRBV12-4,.,TGTGCCAGCAGTTTCACCGGGGGGCCAGATACGCAGTATTTT,CASSFTGGPDTQYF
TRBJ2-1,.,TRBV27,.,TGTGCCAGCAGTCCCGTACAGGGAGCGAATGAGCAGTTCTTC,CASSPVQGANEQFF
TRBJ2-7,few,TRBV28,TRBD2,TGTGCCAGCAGCCGACTAGCGGGAGGGCAACGCTCCTACGAGCAGTACTTC,CASSRLAGGQRSYEQYF